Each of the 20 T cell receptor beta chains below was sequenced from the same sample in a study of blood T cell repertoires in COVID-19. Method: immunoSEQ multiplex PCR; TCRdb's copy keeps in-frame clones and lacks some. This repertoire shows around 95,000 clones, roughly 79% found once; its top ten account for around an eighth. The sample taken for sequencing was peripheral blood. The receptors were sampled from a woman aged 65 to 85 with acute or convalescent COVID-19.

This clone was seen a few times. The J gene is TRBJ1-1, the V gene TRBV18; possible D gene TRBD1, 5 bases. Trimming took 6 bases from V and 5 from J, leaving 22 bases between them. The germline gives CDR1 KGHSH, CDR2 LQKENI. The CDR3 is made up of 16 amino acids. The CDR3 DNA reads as TGTGCCAGCTCTCCAGGGTCCCAATCGGCGGGGACTGAAGCTTTCTTT. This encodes CASSPGSQSAGTEAFF.

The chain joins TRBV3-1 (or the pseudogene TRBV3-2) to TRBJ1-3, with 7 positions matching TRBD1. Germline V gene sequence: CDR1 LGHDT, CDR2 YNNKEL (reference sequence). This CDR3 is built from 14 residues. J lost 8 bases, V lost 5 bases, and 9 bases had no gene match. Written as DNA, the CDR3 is TGTGCCAGCAGCTCGAGGGGGCTGATATACACCATATATTTT. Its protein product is CASSSRGLIYTIYF.

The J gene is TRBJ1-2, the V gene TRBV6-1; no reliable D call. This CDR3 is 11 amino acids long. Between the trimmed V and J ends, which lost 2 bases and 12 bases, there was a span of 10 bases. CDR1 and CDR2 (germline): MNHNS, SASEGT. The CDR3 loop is CASSEQVAHTF. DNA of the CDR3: TGTGCCAGCAGTGAACAGGTGGCTCACACCTTC.

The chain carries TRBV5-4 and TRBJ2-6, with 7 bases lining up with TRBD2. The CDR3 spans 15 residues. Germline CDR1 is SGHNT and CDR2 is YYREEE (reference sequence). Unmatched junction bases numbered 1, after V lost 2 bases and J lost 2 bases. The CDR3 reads CASSFGGTGANVLTF. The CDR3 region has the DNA TGTGCCAGCAGCTTCGGGGGGACTGGGGCCAACGTCCTGACTTTC.

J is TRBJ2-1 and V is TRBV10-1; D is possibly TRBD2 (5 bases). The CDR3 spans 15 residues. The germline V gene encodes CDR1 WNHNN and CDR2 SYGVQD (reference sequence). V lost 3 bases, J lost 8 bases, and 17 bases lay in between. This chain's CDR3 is CASSDAVAGRDEQFF. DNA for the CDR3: TGCGCCAGCAGTGACGCCGTTGCGGGTCGGGATGAGCAGTTCTTC.

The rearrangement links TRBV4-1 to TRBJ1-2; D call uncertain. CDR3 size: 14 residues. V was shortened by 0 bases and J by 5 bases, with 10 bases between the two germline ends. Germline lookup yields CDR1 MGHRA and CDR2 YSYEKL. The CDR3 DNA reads TGCGCCAGCAGCCAAGATCCTTCGGGGTATGGCTACACCTTC. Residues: CASSQDPSGYGYTF.

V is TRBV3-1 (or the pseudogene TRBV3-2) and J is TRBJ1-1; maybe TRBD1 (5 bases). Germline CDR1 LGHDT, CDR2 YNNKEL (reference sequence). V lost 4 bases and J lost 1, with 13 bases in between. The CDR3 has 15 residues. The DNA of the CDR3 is TGTGCCAGCAGCCGACAGCCTCAGGGGAACACTGAAGCTTTCTTT. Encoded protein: CASSRQPQGNTEAFF.

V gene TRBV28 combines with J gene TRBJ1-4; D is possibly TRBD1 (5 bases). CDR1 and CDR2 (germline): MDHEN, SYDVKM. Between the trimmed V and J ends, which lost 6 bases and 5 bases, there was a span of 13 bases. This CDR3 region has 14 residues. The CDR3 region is CASSLIDRNEKLFF. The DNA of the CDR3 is TGTGCCAGCAGCCTCATCGACAGAAATGAAAAACTGTTTTTT.

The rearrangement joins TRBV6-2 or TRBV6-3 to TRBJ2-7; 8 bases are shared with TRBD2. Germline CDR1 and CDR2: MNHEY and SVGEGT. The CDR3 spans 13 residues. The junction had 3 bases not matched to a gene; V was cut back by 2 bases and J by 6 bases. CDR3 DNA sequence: TGTGCCAGCAGTTACGGCGGGAGGACCGAGCAGTACGTC. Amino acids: CASSYGGRTEQYV.

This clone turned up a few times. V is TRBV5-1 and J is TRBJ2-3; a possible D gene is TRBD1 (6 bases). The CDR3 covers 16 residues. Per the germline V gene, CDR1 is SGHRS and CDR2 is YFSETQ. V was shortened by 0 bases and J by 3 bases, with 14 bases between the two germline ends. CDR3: CASSLGPQGGTDTQYF. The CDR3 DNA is TGCGCCAGCAGCTTGGGGCCACAGGGTGGAACAGATACGCAGTATTTT.

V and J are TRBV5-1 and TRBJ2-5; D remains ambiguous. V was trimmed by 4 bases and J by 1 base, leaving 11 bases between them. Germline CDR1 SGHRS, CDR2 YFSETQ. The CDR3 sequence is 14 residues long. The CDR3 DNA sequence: TGCGCCAGCAGCCCCGTTCAGGTCCAAGAGACCCAGTACTTC. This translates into CASSPVQVQETQYF.

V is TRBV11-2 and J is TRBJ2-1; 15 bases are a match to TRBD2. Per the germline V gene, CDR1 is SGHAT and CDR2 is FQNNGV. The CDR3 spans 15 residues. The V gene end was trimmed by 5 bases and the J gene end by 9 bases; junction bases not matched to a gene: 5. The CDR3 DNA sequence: TGTGCCAGCAGCCCTGGACTAGCGGGGGGGCCTGAGCAGTTCTTC. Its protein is CASSPGLAGGPEQFF.

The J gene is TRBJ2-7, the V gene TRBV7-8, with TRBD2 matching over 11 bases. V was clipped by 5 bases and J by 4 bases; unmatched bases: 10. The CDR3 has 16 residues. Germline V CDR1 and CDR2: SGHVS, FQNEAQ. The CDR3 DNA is TGTGCCAGCAGCCGTGGATTTAGCGGGGGGGCGTACGAGCAGTACGTC. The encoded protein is CASSRGFSGGAYEQYV.

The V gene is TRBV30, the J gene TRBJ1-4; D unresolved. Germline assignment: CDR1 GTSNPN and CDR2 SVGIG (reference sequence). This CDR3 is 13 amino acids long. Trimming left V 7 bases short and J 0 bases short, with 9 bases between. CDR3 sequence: CALELATNEKLFF. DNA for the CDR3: TGTGCCTTGGAGTTGGCAACTAATGAAAAACTGTTTTTT.

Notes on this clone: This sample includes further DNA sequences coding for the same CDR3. CDR3: CASSVVGPNYGYTF. In DNA form, the CDR3 reads TGTGCCAGCAGCGTAGTGGGGCCCAACTATGGCTACACCTTC. V usage is TRBV9 and J usage is TRBJ1-2; weak D call: TRBD1 (5 bases). This CDR3 has 14 residues. Per germline, CDR1 SGDLS and CDR2 YYNGEE. V lost 0 bases, J lost 2 bases, and 8 bases lay in between.

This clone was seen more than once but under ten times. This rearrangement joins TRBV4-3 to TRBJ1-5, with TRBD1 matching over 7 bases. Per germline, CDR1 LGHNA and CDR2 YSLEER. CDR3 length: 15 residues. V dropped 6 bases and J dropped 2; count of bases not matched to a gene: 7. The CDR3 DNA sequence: TGCGCCAGCAGTCTCAACAGGGGTGGCAATCAGCCCCAGCATTTT. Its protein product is CASSLNRGGNQPQHF.

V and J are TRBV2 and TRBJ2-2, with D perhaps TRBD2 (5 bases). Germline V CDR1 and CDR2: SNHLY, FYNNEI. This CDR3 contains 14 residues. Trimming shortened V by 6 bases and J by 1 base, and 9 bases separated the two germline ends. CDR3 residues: CASSGNRNTGELFF. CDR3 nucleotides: TGTGCCAGCAGCGGGAACAGGAACACCGGGGAGCTGTTTTTT.

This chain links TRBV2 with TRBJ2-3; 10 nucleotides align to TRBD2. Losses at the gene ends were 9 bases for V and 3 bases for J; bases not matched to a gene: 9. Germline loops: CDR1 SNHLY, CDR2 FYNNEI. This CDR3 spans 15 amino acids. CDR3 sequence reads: CASLPGTSVTDTQYF. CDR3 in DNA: TGTGCCAGTTTACCCGGGACTAGCGTTACAGATACGCAGTATTTT.

The CDR3 reads CASSESRGLYNEQFF. The CDR3 region has the DNA TGTGCCTCATCCGAGTCCAGGGGGCTCTACAATGAGCAGTTCTTC. This chain uses TRBV2 with TRBJ2-1; 8 bases agree with TRBD1. CDR3 length: 15 residues. Trimming at V came to 11 bases and at J to 3 bases, leaving 12 bases not matched to a gene. The germline CDR1 and CDR2 sequences are SNHLY and FYNNEI.

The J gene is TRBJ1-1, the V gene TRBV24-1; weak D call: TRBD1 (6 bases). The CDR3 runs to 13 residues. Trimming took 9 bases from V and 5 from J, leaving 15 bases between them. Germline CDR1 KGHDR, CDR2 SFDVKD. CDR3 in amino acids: CATRGRGGTEAFF. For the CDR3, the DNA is TGTGCCACCCGGGGCAGGGGTGGAACTGAAGCTTTCTTT.